These 23 T cell receptor beta chains were all obtained from the same sample, sequenced in a study of blood T cell repertoires in COVID-19. Profiled with immunoSEQ multiplex PCR; TCRdb holds only in-frame clones, not every one. The sample has a few hundred thousand clones; about 80% are singletons. The sample taken for sequencing was peripheral blood. These receptors originate from a woman older than 75 with acute or convalescent COVID-19.

The chain recombines TRBV2 with TRBJ1-1; D may be TRBD1 (5 bases). V gave up 6 bases and J gave up 7 bases, with 18 bases separating them. This CDR3 comprises 14 residues. Per the germline V gene, CDR1 is SNHLY and CDR2 is FYNNEI. CDR3 sequence reads: CASRDVRASLEAFF. The CDR3 nucleotides read TGTGCCAGCAGGGACGTCAGGGCAAGCCTTGAAGCTTTCTTT.

This chain uses TRBV7-6 with TRBJ2-5; TRBD2 aligns across 11 bases. Germline V gene lookup returns CDR1 SGHVS and CDR2 FNYEAQ. The CDR3 has 17 residues. V lost 3 bases and J lost 2; bases outside the gene matches: 8. CDR3 region: CASSLELAGVGQETQYF. CDR3 DNA: TGTGCCAGCAGCTTGGAACTAGCGGGAGTCGGGCAAGAGACCCAGTACTTC.

This clone occurred once. The V call is TRBV3-1 (or the pseudogene TRBV3-2), the J call TRBJ1-4, with D perhaps TRBD1 (5 bases). Germline V gives CDR1 LGHDT, CDR2 YNNKEL (reference sequence). V dropped 0 bases and J dropped 5 bases, with 13 bases sitting between them. This CDR3 is 16 amino acids long. CDR3: CASSQDPGGRNEKLFF. For the CDR3, the DNA is TGTGCCAGCAGCCAAGATCCGGGGGGGAGGAATGAAAAACTGTTTTTT.

The chain links TRBV5-5 to TRBJ2-2, with D possibly TRBD1 on 5 matching bases. V lost 1 base and J lost 1, with 5 bases in between. The CDR3 consists of 14 residues. The germline V gene encodes CDR1 SGHKS and CDR2 YYEKEE (reference sequence). The CDR3: CASSLTGNTGELFF. CDR3 in DNA: TGTGCCAGCAGCTTGACAGGGAACACCGGGGAGCTGTTTTTT.

V usage is TRBV5-5 and J usage is TRBJ2-3, with 8 bases identical to TRBD2. Looked up from germline, CDR1 is SGHKS and CDR2 is YYEKEE (reference sequence). V shed 4 bases, J shed 3 bases, and the junction held 10 bases outside the gene matches. The CDR3 totals 16 residues. CDR3 in DNA: TGTGCCAGCAGCCCGAGAGGCGGGGGGTTAACAGATACGCAGTATTTT. Translation gives CASSPRGGGLTDTQYF.

This sequence joins TRBV7-8 and TRBJ1-3; D may be TRBD1 (5 bases). The length of the CDR3 is 15 residues. Germline CDR1 reads SGHVS; CDR2 reads FQNEAQ. V dropped 2 bases and J dropped 4 bases, with 12 bases sitting between them. The chain's CDR3 is CASSLIGAGGNTIYF. The CDR3 bases are TGTGCCAGCAGCTTAATAGGGGCGGGGGGAAACACCATATATTTT.

The chain uses TRBV18 and TRBJ1-2; 10 bases align to TRBD1. With 1 base clipped from V and 0 bases from J, the junction kept 8 bases outside the gene matches. This CDR3 contains 18 residues. Germline CDR1 KGHSH, CDR2 LQKENI. The CDR3 DNA reads as TGTGCCAGCTCACCACAGGGACAGGGGATTTCTCCTAACTATGGCTACACCTTC. Its translation: CASSPQGQGISPNYGYTF. Using reference TRBV18 and TRBJ1-2 for the parts outside the CDR3, the full variable domain is NAGVMQNPRHLVRRRGQEARLRCSPMKGHSHVYWYRQLPEEGLKFMVYLQKENIIDESGMPKERFSAEFPKEGPSILRIQQVVRGDSAAYFCASSPQGQGISPNYGYTFGSGTRLTVV.

The chain recombines TRBV5-4 with TRBJ2-3, with D possibly TRBD1 on 5 matching bases. Germline CDR1 reads SGHNT; CDR2 reads YYREEE (reference sequence). This CDR3 comprises 15 residues. The V gene lost 4 bases and the J gene lost 0 bases, with 12 bases spanning the gap. The CDR3 nucleotides read TGTGCCAGCAGCCATGGGGCAGCGAGCACAGATACGCAGTATTTT. Translating it yields CASSHGAASTDTQYF.

The rearrangement links TRBV7-9 to TRBJ1-1; no clear D. Between the trimmed V and J ends, which lost 3 bases and 1 base, there was a span of 9 bases. The CDR3 is 14 amino acids. The germline gives CDR1 SEHNR, CDR2 FQNEAQ (reference sequence). CDR3 DNA sequence: TGTGCCAGCAGCTTCCCCTACCCGAACACTGAAGCTTTCTTT. This translates into CASSFPYPNTEAFF. The full variable domain, completed using reference TRBV7-9 and TRBJ1-1, is DTGVSQNPRHKITKRGQNVTFRCDPISEHNRLYWYRQTLGQGPEFLTYFQNEAQLEKSRLLSDRFSAERPKGSFSTLEIQRTEQGDSAMYLCASSFPYPNTEAFFGQGTRLTVV.

This clone turned up a few times. The chain uses TRBV2 and TRBJ2-1, with 13 bases fitting TRBD2. Germline-derived CDR1 and CDR2 are SNHLY and FYNNEI. The CDR3 is made up of 15 amino acids. V shed 8 bases, J shed 6 bases, and the junction held 7 bases outside the gene matches. CDR3 sequence reads: CASGFGTSGINEQFF. The CDR3 nucleotides read TGTGCCAGCGGATTCGGGACTAGCGGGATCAATGAGCAGTTCTTC.

This clone showed up just a few times. J is TRBJ2-2 and V is TRBV6-4; possibly TRBD2 for D (6 bases). The germline gives CDR1 MRHNA, CDR2 SNTAGT. The CDR3 totals 15 residues. The ends were cut back, 4 bases at V and 5 bases at J, with 14 bases in the middle. This chain's CDR3 is CASSVIAGGTGELFF. The CDR3 DNA reads TGTGCCAGCAGTGTTATAGCCGGGGGAACCGGGGAGCTGTTTTTT.

This chain uses TRBV3-1 (or the pseudogene TRBV3-2) with TRBJ2-3; TRBD2 matches at 8 bases. The J segment lost 6 bases and the V segment lost 8 bases, leaving 13 bases of the junction unmatched. The germline CDR1 and CDR2 sequences are LGHDT and YNNKEL (reference sequence). This CDR3 comprises 15 residues. CDR3 sequence reads: CASRPRGAYKDTQYF. In nucleotides, the CDR3 is TGTGCCAGCCGGCCGCGGGGGGCTTATAAGGATACGCAGTATTTT.

J is TRBJ1-2 and V is TRBV5-1; D unclear. The CDR3 has 13 residues. From germline, CDR1 is SGHRS and CDR2 YFSETQ. The germline V and J ends were trimmed by 0 bases and 6 bases, with 9 bases remaining between them. The CDR3, as DNA: TGCGCCAGCAGCTTGGGGGCGCCCCATGGCTACACCTTC. Its translation is CASSLGAPHGYTF.

This clone was observed a few times. This chain uses TRBV7-2 with TRBJ1-6; D is perhaps TRBD1 (5 bases). The V gene lost 0 bases and the J gene lost 9 bases, with 15 bases spanning the gap. Per the germline V gene, CDR1 is SGHTA and CDR2 is FQGNSA. The CDR3 runs 16 residues. The CDR3 sequence: CASSLAAGRQGSPLHF. As DNA, the CDR3 is TGTGCCAGCAGCTTAGCCGCGGGACGGCAGGGTTCACCCCTCCACTTT.

The table lists this clone with a count of one. The chain has TRBV6-5 and TRBJ2-7, with 7 positions matching TRBD1. V dropped 5 bases and J dropped 6; count of bases not matched to a gene: 7. The CDR3 runs 13 residues. Germline assignment: CDR1 MNHEY and CDR2 SVGAGI. The CDR3 here is CASSRQGLGEQYF. The CDR3 DNA sequence: TGTGCCAGCAGTCGACAGGGATTGGGCGAGCAGTACTTC.

The V call is TRBV18, the J call TRBJ2-3; D may be TRBD2 (6 bases). CDR3 length: 13 amino acids. Per germline, CDR1 KGHSH and CDR2 LQKENI. Deletions cut 2 bases from V and 4 bases from J, with 7 bases between. The CDR3 nucleotides read TGTGCCAGCTCACCAAGCGGGTCAGATACGCAGTATTTT. Translating gives CASSPSGSDTQYF.

This clone was found once. The CDR3 nucleotides are TGTGCCAGCAGCTTAGACGCAGGGGCTAGGGGCTATGGCTACACCTTC. Translated: CASSLDAGARGYGYTF. The chain carries TRBV7-2 and TRBJ1-2, with D possibly matching TRBD1 (6 bases). The CDR3 runs to 16 residues. Trimming stripped 1 base from V and 4 bases from J, with 16 bases between. Per the germline V gene, CDR1 is SGHTA and CDR2 is FQGNSA.

J is TRBJ2-5 and V is TRBV5-1, with D possibly TRBD1 on 6 matching bases. The CDR3 sequence is 19 residues long. With 3 bases removed from V and 0 bases from J, the gap between germline ends came to 24 bases. The germline CDR1 and CDR2 sequences are SGHRS and YFSETQ. The chain's CDR3 is CASSSGRGGSPSYQETQYF. The DNA of the CDR3 is TGCGCCAGCAGCTCTGGCAGGGGCGGCTCTCCCTCATACCAAGAGACCCAGTACTTC. Looking up the rest from reference TRBV5-1 and TRBJ2-5 gives the full variable domain: KAGVTQTPRYLIKTRGQQVTLSCSPISGHRSVSWYQQTPGQGLQFLFEYFSETQRNKGNFPGRFSGRQFSNSRSEMNVSTLELGDSALYLCASSSGRGGSPSYQETQYFGPGTRLLVL.

The chain recombines TRBV7-2 with TRBJ2-5, with TRBD2 matching 8 bases. J was trimmed by 1 base and V by 5 bases; bases with no gene match: 3. Germline values: CDR1 SGHTA, CDR2 FQGNSA. This CDR3 has 14 residues. CDR3 nucleotides: TGTGCCAGCAGCCGGCGGGGGGTCCAAGAGACCCAGTACTTC. It yields the protein CASSRRGVQETQYF.

This chain joins TRBV6-2 or TRBV6-3 and TRBJ2-7, with 9 positions matching TRBD1. The CDR3 runs 16 residues. The germline CDR1 and CDR2 sequences are MNHEY and SVGEGT. Trimming removed 5 bases from V and 2 bases from J; junction bases left unmatched: 10. The CDR3, as DNA: TGTGCCAGCAGTCCGTCGGACAGGGGCCTCCCCTACGAGCAGTACTTC. Translated: CASSPSDRGLPYEQYF.

The chain joins TRBV7-3 to TRBJ1-6; D is possibly TRBD1 (6 bases). The V end was cut by 2 bases, the J end by 6 bases, with 14 bases between. Germline V gene lookup returns CDR1 SGHTA and CDR2 FQGTGA. There are 16 residues in the CDR3. CDR3 region: CASSLLSRGPNSPLHF. CDR3 nucleotide sequence: TGTGCCAGCAGCTTACTCTCCAGGGGCCCTAATTCACCCCTCCACTTT.

J is TRBJ1-1 and V is TRBV7-2; 8 bases align to TRBD1. The J segment lost 5 bases and the V segment lost 3 bases, leaving 5 bases of the junction unmatched. The CDR3 spans 14 residues. Germline V gives CDR1 SGHTA, CDR2 FQGNSA. This CDR3 reads CASSFGQGGTEAFF. The CDR3 coding sequence is TGTGCCAGCAGCTTCGGACAGGGCGGAACTGAAGCTTTCTTT.

The chain couples TRBV23-1 to TRBJ2-3, with D uncertain. TRBV23-1 is identified as an open reading frame with a role that is uncertain. The CDR3 consists of 13 residues. V lost 2 bases to trimming and J lost 6 bases, with 9 bases between them. The chain's CDR3 is CASSQTRPDTQYF. The CDR3 bases are TGCGCCAGCAGTCAAACTCGTCCGGATACGCAGTATTTT.